The source of this T cell receptor beta chain is a study of blood T cell repertoires in COVID-19 (dated by TCRdb to about 2020). Regarding the research as a whole: Samples covering the acute and convalescent phases of COVID-19 were provided by collaborators in the United States, Italy and Spain. The samples were drawn from two sources: the first 160 participants of the ongoing ImmuneRACE study, and 950 to 1,500 subjects contributed by 6 global collaborators. The dataset comprised deeply sampled blood TCRbeta repertoires from subjects exposed to, actively infected with, or recovered from COVID-19. HLA class I and class II types, where available, came from metadata supplied by the sample provider rather than from assay-based typing. A freely available public database, intended as a resource for researchers studying the immune response to SARS-CoV-2, is where the repertoires were released. The material from the prospective study consisted of cDNA or gDNA derived from T cells, B-cell-depleted T cells, or PBMCs. A de-identified subject ID, COVID-19 status, age in years and sex were almost always included in the sample metadata.

Concerning this clone itself: Its antigen target is currently unknown. No clone much larger than this one lies a single base away; base qualities are absent.

Results the study describes overall, beyond this receptor: The quantity of clinical and demographic metadata differed by source and by participant and was supplied without curation.

The immunoSEQ Assay, a bias-controlled multiplex PCR, was used to amplify TCRbeta CDR3 regions from genomic DNA. In the authors' own workflow: The number of nucleated cells in each sample was estimated from the amplification of reference gene primers within the assay. Sequence reads were collapsed and filtered to measure the absolute abundance of every unique TCRbeta CDR3 rearrangement. For each sample, productive Simpson clonality was calculated by taking the square root of Simpson's diversity index across productive rearrangements. The table was pulled from immuneACCESS by TCRdb, which kept in-frame rearrangements only. Such tables lose some clones; where checked, under half of the loss comes from unresolved V genes, and the rest has no known cause. V and J calls and clone size come straight from that table; D and trimming were deduced from the DNA. Counted in this sample were fewer than 400,000 clones; 80% to 95% of them appeared once. Jointly, the top ten make up roughly 18% of the sample.

In the prospective study, participants were roughly 18 to 100 years old, resided in about two dozen geographic areas of the United States, and were enrolled through a virtual design. To assign participants to cohorts, the prospective study relied on clinical history that participants themselves reported in a screening survey and a study questionnaire. Recovered participants in ImmuneRACE Cohort 3 were defined by two consecutive negative NP/OP PCR tests, clearance by a healthcare professional, or resolution of symptoms. Mobile phlebotomists in the prospective study collected whole blood, serum and a nasopharyngeal or oropharyngeal swab from every participant. Additional blood draws and questionnaires over an approximately 2-month period could optionally be provided by prospective study participants. Blood samples from the prospective study were shipped frozen or at room temperature prior to DNA extraction.

According to the germline V gene, CDR1 reads MGHRA and CDR2 reads YSYEKL. Unmatched junction bases come to 5, with V trimmed by 2 bases and J by 7 bases. The CDR3, cysteine through phenylalanine, is 15 amino acids long. Of the read, only the CDR3 DNA is kept; its 45 bases are in frame from base 1. Input material: PBMCs or T cells enriched from blood (not recorded which). The TCR originated in a woman in her thirties who had recovered from COVID-19. The chain couples TRBV4-1 to TRBJ2-3, with 11 middle bases fitting TRBD2. The CDR3 region has the sequence CASSQKGLAVNTQYF. DNA sequence: TGCGCCAGCAGCCAAAAGGGACTAGCGGTAAATACGCAGTATTTT.